Below, 2 T cell receptor beta chains from the same sample are listed, as sequenced in a study of immune cell composition in non-small cell lung cancer. Profiling relied on immunoSEQ multiplex PCR, and the TCRdb table lists in-frame clones only, not all of them. The repertoire consists of 15,000 or so clones, with 55% to 70% occurring once and the leading ten covering 7.5%. Sequencing was done on a sample of lung tumor tissue. These receptors all stem from a human donor with non-small cell lung cancer.

This rearrangement joins TRBV19 to TRBJ1-2, with no clear D. CDR1 is LNHDA, CDR2 SQIVND, per germline (reference sequence). The CDR3 spans 13 residues. The V end lost 2 bases, the J end lost 5 bases, and 9 bases lay between the germline ends. The CDR3 region is CASSITYEYGYTF. The CDR3 DNA follows: TGTGCCAGTAGTATAACTTACGAATATGGCTACACCTTC.

The CDR3 region has the DNA TGTGCCAGCAGCCCGACAGAGAACACTGAAGCTTTCTTT. This gives the protein CASSPTENTEAFF. The chain couples TRBV7-6 to TRBJ1-1, with D perhaps matching TRBD1 (5 bases). From germline, CDR1 is SGHVS and CDR2 FNYEAQ. The ends were cut back, 5 bases at V and 1 base at J, with 8 bases in the middle. The CDR3 totals 13 residues.